This T cell receptor beta chain was captured by sequencing in a study of control samples from healthy donors and cancer patients. The protocol was immunoSEQ multiplex PCR, while the TCRdb copy is restricted to in-frame clones and leaves out a portion. The sample lists 100,000 to 150,000 clones, roughly 90% seen once, with more than 1.5% in the top ten. The V and J ends lost 2 bases and 5 bases respectively, with 22 bases between them. Germline lookup yields CDR1 WNHNN and CDR2 SYGVQD (reference sequence). This CDR3 region has 18 residues. The sample taken for sequencing was blood. The chain links TRBV10-1 to TRBJ1-5, with a tentative D call TRBD1 (6 bases). The clonotype comes from a man between 18 and 29 years old in good health. CDR3 bases: TGCGCCAGCAGTGAGCCCCTGGCCACCTGGACAGAAGATCAGCCCCAGCATTTT. Translating gives CASSEPLATWTEDQPQHF.